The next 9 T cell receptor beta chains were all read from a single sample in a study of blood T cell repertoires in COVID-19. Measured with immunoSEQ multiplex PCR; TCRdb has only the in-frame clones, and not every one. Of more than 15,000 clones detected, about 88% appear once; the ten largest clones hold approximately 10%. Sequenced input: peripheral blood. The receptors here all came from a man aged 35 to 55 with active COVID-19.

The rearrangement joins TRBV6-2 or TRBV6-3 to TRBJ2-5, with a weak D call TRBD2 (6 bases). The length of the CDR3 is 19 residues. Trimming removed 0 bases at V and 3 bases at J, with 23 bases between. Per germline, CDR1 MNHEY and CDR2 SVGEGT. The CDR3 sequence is CASSYSKGQMGGFEETQYF. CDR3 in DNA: TGTGCCAGCAGTTACTCGAAGGGGCAGATGGGAGGTTTCGAAGAGACCCAGTACTTC.

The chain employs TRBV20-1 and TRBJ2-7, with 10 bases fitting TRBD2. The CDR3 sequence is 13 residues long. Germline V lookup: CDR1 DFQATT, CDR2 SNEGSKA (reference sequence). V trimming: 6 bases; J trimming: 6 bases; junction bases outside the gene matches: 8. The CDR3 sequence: CSASLAGGSEQYF. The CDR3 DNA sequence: TGCAGTGCCAGTTTAGCGGGAGGCTCCGAGCAGTACTTC.

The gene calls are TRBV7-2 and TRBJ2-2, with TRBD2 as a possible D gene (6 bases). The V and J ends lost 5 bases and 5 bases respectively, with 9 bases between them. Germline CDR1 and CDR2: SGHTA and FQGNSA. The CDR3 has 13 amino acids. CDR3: CASSGAGTGELFF. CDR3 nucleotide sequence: TGTGCCAGCAGCGGGGCGGGGACCGGGGAGCTGTTTTTT.

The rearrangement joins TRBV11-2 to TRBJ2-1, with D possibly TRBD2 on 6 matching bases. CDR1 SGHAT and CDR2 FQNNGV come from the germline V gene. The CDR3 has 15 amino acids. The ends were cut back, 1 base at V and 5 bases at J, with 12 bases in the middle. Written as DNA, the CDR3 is TGTGCCAGCAGCTTAGTGTTTAGCGGAAACAATGAGCAGTTCTTC. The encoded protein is CASSLVFSGNNEQFF. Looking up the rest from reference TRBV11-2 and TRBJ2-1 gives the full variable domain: EAGVAQSPRYKIIEKRQSVAFWCNPISGHATLYWYQQILGQGPKLLIQFQNNGVVDDSQLPKDRFSAERLKGVDSTLKIQPAKLEDSAVYLCASSLVFSGNNEQFFGPGTRLTVL.

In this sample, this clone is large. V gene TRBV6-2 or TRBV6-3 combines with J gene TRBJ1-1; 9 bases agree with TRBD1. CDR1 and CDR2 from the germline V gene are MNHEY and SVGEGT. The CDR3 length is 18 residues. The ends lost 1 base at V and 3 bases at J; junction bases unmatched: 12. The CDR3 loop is CASSYFGGTGTGDTEAFF. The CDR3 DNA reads TGTGCCAGCAGTTACTTCGGTGGGACAGGGACGGGGGACACTGAAGCTTTCTTT.

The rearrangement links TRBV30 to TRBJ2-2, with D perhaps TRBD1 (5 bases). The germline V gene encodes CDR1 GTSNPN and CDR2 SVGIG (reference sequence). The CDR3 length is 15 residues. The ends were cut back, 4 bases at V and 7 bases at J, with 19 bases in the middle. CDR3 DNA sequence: TGTGCCTGGACCCTGGACATGTCTCGTGGCGGGGAGCTGTTTTTT. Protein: CAWTLDMSRGGELFF.

The CDR3 is CASSVQGGKNTGELFF. The CDR3 DNA is TGTGCCAGCAGCGTACAGGGCGGGAAGAACACCGGGGAGCTGTTTTTT. This sequence joins TRBV9 and TRBJ2-2; possibly TRBD2 for D (6 bases). The germline V gene encodes CDR1 SGDLS and CDR2 YYNGEE. The CDR3 consists of 16 residues. V dropped 1 base and J dropped 1 base, with 11 bases sitting between them.

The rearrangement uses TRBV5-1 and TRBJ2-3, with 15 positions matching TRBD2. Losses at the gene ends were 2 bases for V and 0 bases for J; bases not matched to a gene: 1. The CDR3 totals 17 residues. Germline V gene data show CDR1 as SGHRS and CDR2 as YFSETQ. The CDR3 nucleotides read TGCGCCAGCAGCTTAGGACTAGCGGGAGGGAGCACAGATACGCAGTATTTT. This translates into CASSLGLAGGSTDTQYF.

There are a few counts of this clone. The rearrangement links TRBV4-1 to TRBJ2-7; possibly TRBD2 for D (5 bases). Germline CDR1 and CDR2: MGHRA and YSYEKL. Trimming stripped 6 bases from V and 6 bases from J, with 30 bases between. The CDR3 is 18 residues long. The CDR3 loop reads CASSPSNSGGLAAAEQYF. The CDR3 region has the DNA TGCGCCAGCAGTCCTTCCAACTCAGGAGGTCTAGCCGCAGCCGAGCAGTACTTC.